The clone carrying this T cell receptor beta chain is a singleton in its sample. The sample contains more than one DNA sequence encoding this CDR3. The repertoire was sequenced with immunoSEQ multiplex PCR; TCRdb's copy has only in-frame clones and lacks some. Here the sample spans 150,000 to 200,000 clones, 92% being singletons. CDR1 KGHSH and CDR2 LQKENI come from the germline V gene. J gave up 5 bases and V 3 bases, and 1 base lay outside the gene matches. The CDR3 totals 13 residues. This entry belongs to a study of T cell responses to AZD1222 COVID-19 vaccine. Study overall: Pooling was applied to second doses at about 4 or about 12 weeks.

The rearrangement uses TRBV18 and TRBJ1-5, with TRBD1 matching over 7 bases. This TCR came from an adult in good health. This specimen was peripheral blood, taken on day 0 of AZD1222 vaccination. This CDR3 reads CASSPQGDQPQHF. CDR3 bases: TGTGCCAGCTCACCGCAGGGGGATCAGCCCCAGCATTTT. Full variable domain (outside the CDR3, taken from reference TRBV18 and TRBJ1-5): NAGVMQNPRHLVRRRGQEARLRCSPMKGHSHVYWYRQLPEEGLKFMVYLQKENIIDESGMPKERFSAEFPKEGPSILRIQQVVRGDSAAYFCASSPQGDQPQHFGDGTRLSIL.